These 15 T cell receptor beta chains share one sample of origin, sequenced in a study of response to subunit inactivated influenza vaccine. One entry per CDR3 protein results from TCRdb running MiXCR on the RT-PCR reads. The table includes about 170,000 distinct CDR3 sequences, about 12% detected once. The sample also formed part of further work on T cells expressing NK-cell markers. In that study: 5'RACE template switching built TCR beta cDNA with unique molecular identifiers.

The sample here was CD8+ T cells sorted from PBMCs, taken roughly 13 days after vaccination. Receptors were obtained from a man aged 50 or older who received an inactivated influenza vaccine.

This clonotype has just a few counts. The CDR3 region has the DNA TGTGCCACCAGCTCACGGACACGCTTGGAATTATCAACTAATGAAAAACTGTTTTTT. Its protein is CATSSRTRLELSTNEKLFF. The chain links TRBV15 to TRBJ1-4, with TRBD1 as a possible D gene (5 bases). V lost 5 bases to trimming and J lost 0 bases, with 22 bases between them. The CDR3 has 19 amino acids. Per germline, CDR1 LNHNV and CDR2 YYDKDF (reference sequence).

This clonotype was seen ten or more times. The gene calls are TRBV5-1 and TRBJ2-2, with a possible D match to TRBD1 (5 bases). The V gene lost 5 bases and the J gene lost 5 bases, with 10 bases spanning the gap. CDR3 length equals 13 residues. CDR1 and CDR2 from the germline V gene are SGHRS and YFSETQ. The CDR3 sequence: CASRGEGTGELFF. The CDR3, as DNA: TGCGCCAGCAGAGGGGAAGGAACCGGGGAGCTGTTTTTT.

This clonotype turned up a few times. The V and J genes are TRBV12-3 or TRBV12-4 and TRBJ1-5; tentatively, D is TRBD1 (5 bases). There are 13 residues in the CDR3. V lost 6 bases and J 4 bases, leaving 10 bases between the germline ends. The CDR3 is CASRDSGNQPQHF. The DNA of the CDR3 is TGTGCCAGCAGAGACAGCGGGAATCAGCCCCAGCATTTT.

The CDR3 DNA sequence: TGCAGTGCTAGAAGTTACGGAAGCTCCTACGAGCAGTACTTC. Its protein is CSARSYGSSYEQYF. J is TRBJ2-7 and V is TRBV20-1, with no clear D. The CDR3 totals 14 residues. V dropped 2 bases and J dropped 0 bases, with 11 bases sitting between them. Germline V lookup: CDR1 DFQATT, CDR2 SNEGSKA (reference sequence).

The rearrangement links TRBV7-8 to TRBJ2-5; possible D gene TRBD1, 6 bases. There are 16 residues in the CDR3. V gave up 5 bases and J gave up 1 base, with 17 bases separating them. Germline values: CDR1 SGHVS, CDR2 FQNEAQ. As DNA, the CDR3 is TGTGCCAGCAGCCCACCTACAGGGAGACCCCAAGAGACCCAGTACTTC. It translates to CASSPPTGRPQETQYF.

A few counts support this clonotype. V and J are TRBV28 and TRBJ2-5; 7 bases agree with TRBD1. The CDR3 runs 16 residues. Germline CDR1 and CDR2: MDHEN and SYDVKM. J gave up 0 bases and V 2 bases, and 6 bases lay outside the gene matches. This CDR3 is CASSLELGTDQETQYF. The CDR3 DNA is TGTGCCAGCAGTTTAGAACTCGGGACAGACCAAGAGACCCAGTACTTC.

The chain recombines TRBV2 with TRBJ2-2; 12 bases map to TRBD1. V lost 3 bases and J lost 6; bases outside the gene matches: 2. This CDR3 has 15 amino acids. Germline lookup yields CDR1 SNHLY and CDR2 FYNNEI. CDR3: CASSEGQGAAGELFF. The CDR3 DNA follows: TGTGCCAGCAGTGAGGGACAGGGGGCCGCCGGGGAGCTGTTTTTT.

The chain uses TRBV2 and TRBJ2-3; 13 bases fit TRBD2. The CDR3 has 22 amino acids. V lost 4 bases, J lost 2 bases, and 21 bases stayed unmatched. The germline CDR1 and CDR2 sequences are SNHLY and FYNNEI. The CDR3 nucleotides read TGTGCCAGCAGTGGAGACCCCCCCCCACGACTAGCGGGGGGACTCTACACAGATACGCAGTATTTT. Translated, it gives CASSGDPPPRLAGGLYTDTQYF.

The chain has TRBV28 and TRBJ1-1; D remains unclear. This CDR3 is built from 14 residues. Per the germline V gene, CDR1 is MDHEN and CDR2 is SYDVKM. Between the trimmed V and J ends, which lost 6 bases and 4 bases, there was a span of 15 bases. The CDR3, as DNA: TGTGCCAGCAGCTTGACCCGTAGTCGCACTGAAGCTTTCTTT. Its protein is CASSLTRSRTEAFF.

This clonotype was counted between two and nine times. The rearrangement uses TRBV7-2 and TRBJ2-3; possible D gene TRBD1, 6 bases. The germline CDR1 and CDR2 sequences are SGHTA and FQGNSA. Trimming took 5 bases from V and 2 from J, leaving 17 bases between them. This CDR3 contains 16 residues. The CDR3 bases are TGTGCCAGCAGCCTATACGCCGGGACAAACACAGATACGCAGTATTTT. It is translated as CASSLYAGTNTDTQYF. The complete variable domain, with remaining parts taken from reference TRBV7-2 and TRBJ2-3, reads GAGVSQSPSNKVTEKGKDVELRCDPISGHTALYWYRQSLGQGLEFLIYFQGNSAPDKSGLPSDRFSAERTGGSVSTLTIQRTQQEDSAVYLCASSLYAGTNTDTQYFGPGTRLTVL.

This chain uses TRBV12-3 or TRBV12-4 with TRBJ1-2; D uncertain. CDR3 length: 13 amino acids. Deletions cut 3 bases from V and 8 bases from J, with 13 bases between. The CDR3 DNA sequence: TGTGCCAGCAGTTTTTTGTCTCAGGAAGGCTACACCTTC. It encodes CASSFLSQEGYTF.

About this clonotype itself: This may come from a read error, since a much larger clone is one base off. The V gene is TRBV5-1, the J gene TRBJ2-5; TRBD1 agrees at 7 bases. Per the germline V gene, CDR1 is SGHRS and CDR2 is YFSETQ. The CDR3 sequence is 14 residues long. The CDR3: CASSRAGTEEIQYF. The CDR3 DNA reads TGCGCCAGCAGCAGGGCCGGGACAGAAGAGATCCAGTACTTC.

This chain uses TRBV28 with TRBJ2-7; 7 nucleotides align to TRBD1. Trimming at V came to 1 base and at J to 3 bases, leaving 3 bases not matched to a gene. This CDR3 spans 14 amino acids. The V gene's germline CDR1 is MDHEN and CDR2 SYDVKM. The CDR3 sequence: CASSLLTGYYEQYF. The CDR3 nucleotides are TGTGCCAGCAGTTTATTGACAGGGTACTACGAGCAGTACTTC.

This clonotype appeared a few times. The genes are TRBV7-9 and TRBJ1-5, with D uncertain. Germline V gives CDR1 SEHNR, CDR2 FQNEAQ (reference sequence). This CDR3 comprises 12 residues. V shed 1 base and J shed 7 bases, with 5 bases lying between them. CDR3 in amino acids: CASSLGHQPQHF. The CDR3 bases are TGTGCCAGCAGCTTAGGACACCAGCCCCAGCATTTT.

This clonotype was found a few times. This sequence joins TRBV9 and TRBJ1-3; D may be TRBD1 (6 bases). The CDR3 extends over 15 amino acids. V was shortened by 3 bases and J by 2 bases, with 12 bases between the two germline ends. CDR1 and CDR2 (germline): SGDLS, YYNGEE. The CDR3 loop is CASSGRGGTGNTIYF. In DNA, the CDR3 is TGTGCCAGCAGCGGAAGAGGGGGTACTGGAAACACCATATATTTT. Full variable domain (rest looked up from reference TRBV9 and TRBJ1-3): DSGVTQTPKHLITATGQRVTLRCSPRSGDLSVYWYQQSLDQGLQFLIQYYNGEERAKGNILERFSAQQFPDLHSELNLSSLELGDSALYFCASSGRGGTGNTIYFGEGSWLTVV.